This section outlines one T cell receptor beta chain sequence together with its context. What it recognizes is unknown. This sample was included in a study of cytomegalovirus exposure and HLA in healthy donors. Study background: The study placed 80% to 90% of its approximately 400 genotyped donors in the Caucasian-associated ancestry cluster.

Findings and caveats of the study: Altogether, 160 or so TCR beta chains were recorded as cytomegalovirus-associated. According to a later analysis, most TCR beta chains associated with CMV appeared HLA-restricted. Later analysis indicated greater clonal expansion among HLA-associated TCR beta chains than among equally common other chains.

The CDR3 has 14 residues. Per germline, CDR1 SNHLY and CDR2 FYNNEI. V lost 6 bases, J lost 2 bases, and 11 bases lay in between. A multiplex PCR was run with 60 Vbeta primers and 13 Jbeta primers. TCRdb's copy holds only in-frame clones and misses some; the assay was immunoSEQ multiplex PCR. The table records about 160,000 clones, roughly 80% of them present only once. The sample taken for sequencing was PBMCs. The rearrangement links TRBV2 to TRBJ2-4; unclear D gene. The source of this sequence is a man aged 30-40 years in good health and CMV-seronegative. CDR3 in DNA: TGTGCCAGCAGGGATCCAGGCCCCAAAAACATTCAGTACTTC. Its translation: CASRDPGPKNIQYF. Full variable domain (outside the CDR3, taken from reference TRBV2 and TRBJ2-4): EPEVTQTPSHQVTQMGQEVILRCVPISNHLYFYWYRQILGQKVEFLVSFYNNEISEKSEIFDDQFSVERPDGSNFTLKIRSTKLEDSAMYFCASRDPGPKNIQYFGAGTRLSVL.